Reported below is one T cell receptor (beta chain). No antigen is known for it. For the second PCR, which ran for 7 to 11 cycles, a sample-barcoded 5' primer and a J-beta primer mix were used. TCRdb reprocessed the 5' RACE reads with MiXCR, giving one entry per CDR3 protein. The sample has 1.5 million to 2 million distinct CDR3 sequences; 35% to 50% are singletons. These data are taken from a study of blood T cells in healthy people across ages. Germline V gene sequence: CDR1 LGHDT, CDR2 YNNKEL (reference sequence). V lost 0 bases, J lost 0 bases, and 17 bases stayed unmatched. CDR3 size: 22 residues. Study-level points and caveats: Aged donors had fewer naive CD4+ cells and lower diversity than long-lived donors. Unsorted PBMCs ruled out conclusive naive versus antigen-experienced comparison. It was held that the diversity estimates obtained from one million T cells were underestimates.

This sequence was found in a human donor in good health. Sample: blood. This chain connects TRBV3-1 to TRBJ2-6, with 7 positions matching TRBD1. Here the CDR3 reads CASSQDLITGTEKISGANVLTF. The CDR3 DNA reads TGTGCCAGCAGCCAAGATCTCATTACCGGGACAGAAAAAATCTCTGGGGCCAACGTCCTGACTTTC.